This TCR beta chain was identified during a study of blood T cell repertoires in COVID-19. Only in-frame clones appear in the TCRdb table, and some are missing; sequencing was by immunoSEQ multiplex PCR. Of roughly 300,000 clones detected, about nine tenths appear once; the ten largest clones hold about 10%. CDR1 is KGHSH, CDR2 LQKENI, per germline. V dropped 2 bases and J dropped 5; count of bases not matched to a gene: 13. The length of the CDR3 is 17 residues. Sequencing input: PBMCs or T cells enriched from blood (not recorded which). The chain is built from TRBV18 and TRBJ1-2; TRBD1 agrees at 8 bases. The TCR originated in a woman between 18 and 30 years old who had recovered from COVID-19. DNA for the CDR3: TGTGCCAGCTCACCAGAGGCCCAGGGGGCTGGTGGTTATGGCTACACCTTC. It translates to CASSPEAQGAGGYGYTF.